This TCR beta chain comes out of a study of blood T cell repertoires in COVID-19. Whole-study context: COVID-19 samples from acute and convalescent phases originated in the United States, Italy and Spain. PBMCs, B-cell-depleted T cells, or T cells were the source of the cDNA or gDNA that made up the material.

With 4 bases clipped from V and 5 bases from J, the junction kept 5 bases outside the gene matches. The CDR3 runs 16 residues. Germline CDR1 is KGHDR and CDR2 is SFDVKD. Methods used by the authors: The assay estimated nucleated cells by amplifying reference gene primers. TCRdb's copy holds only in-frame clones and misses some; the assay was immunoSEQ multiplex PCR. V, J and clone size were drawn from that table, and D and trimming were deduced from the DNA. The sample holds 120,000 or so clones, under 80% seen once. The sequence derives from a man aged 65 to 85 with acute or convalescent COVID-19. This chain uses TRBV24-1 with TRBJ2-1; TRBD1 matches at 12 bases. The sequenced sample consisted of peripheral blood. CDR3: CATSDPGQGANNEQFF. The DNA of the CDR3 is TGTGCCACCAGTGACCCGGGACAGGGGGCGAACAATGAGCAGTTCTTC.